This T cell receptor beta chain is from a study of blood T cell repertoires in COVID-19. Study-wide background: COVID-19 samples from acute and convalescent phases originated in the United States, Italy and Spain. The cDNA or gDNA used as material had been derived from T cells, B-cell-depleted T cells, or PBMCs.

Two consecutive negative NP/OP PCR tests, clearance, or resolved symptoms defined Cohort 3 recovery. This clone was seen just once. Clones were read by immunoSEQ multiplex PCR, and TCRdb kept only the in-frame ones, dropping some. This sample has roughly 190,000 clones, with about nine tenths found just once. The clonotype was recovered from a woman in her 30s who had recovered from COVID-19. The sequenced sample consisted of PBMCs or T cells enriched from blood (not recorded which).

Here the CDR3 reads CASGLAGGWETQYF. The CDR3 coding sequence is TGTGCTAGTGGTCTCGCGGGTGGGTGGGAGACCCAGTACTTC. This chain links TRBV12-5 with TRBJ2-5; D might be TRBD2 (5 bases). V was cut by 5 bases and J by 5 bases, with 15 bases left in between. CDR3 size: 14 residues. Germline V lookup: CDR1 LGHNT, CDR2 FRNRAP. Based on the CDR3 plus reference TRBV12-5 and TRBJ2-5, the full variable domain is DARVTQTPRHKVTEMGQEVTMRCQPILGHNTVFWYRQTMMQGLELLAYFRNRAPLDDSGMPKDRFSAEMPDATLATLKIQPSEPRDSAVYFCASGLAGGWETQYFGPGTRLLVL.